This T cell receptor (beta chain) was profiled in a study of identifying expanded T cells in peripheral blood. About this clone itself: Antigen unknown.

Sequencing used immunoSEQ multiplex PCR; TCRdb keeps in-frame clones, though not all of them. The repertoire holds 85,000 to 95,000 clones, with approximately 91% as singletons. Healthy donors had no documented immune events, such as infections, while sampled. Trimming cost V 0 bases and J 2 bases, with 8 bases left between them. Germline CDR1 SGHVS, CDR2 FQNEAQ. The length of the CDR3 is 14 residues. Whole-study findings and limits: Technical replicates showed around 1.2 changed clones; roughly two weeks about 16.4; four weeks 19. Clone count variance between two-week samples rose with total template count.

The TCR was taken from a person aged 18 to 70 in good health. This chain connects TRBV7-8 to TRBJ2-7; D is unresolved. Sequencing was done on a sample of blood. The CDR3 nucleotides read TGTGCCAGCAGCTTAGCGGGGTGGGCCTACGAGCAGTACTTC. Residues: CASSLAGWAYEQYF.